The text below deals with one TCR beta chain. Its cognate antigen is unknown. The data originate from a study of T cell clonotyping in hematopoietic cell transplantation. Overall study results and limits: Pathologically expanded recipient clonotypes increased progressively from day 30 to day 180 as diversity fell. Broader posttransplant TCR repertoire diversity was predicted by graft donor and pretransplant recipient Inverse Simpson Index values. Without cell sorting, CD4 versus CD8 contributions remain unresolved.

Profiled with immunoSEQ multiplex PCR; TCRdb holds only in-frame clones, not every one. The sample yields about 9,300 clones, 84% seen once. The sequence was obtained from a male patient between 55 and 70 years old who had an allogeneic stem cell transplant from an unrelated donor, so the T cells may come from the graft donor. Some clones in this sample may be carry-over from other donors' samples. Sequences were derived from PBMCs, sampled at the time of graft-versus-host disease after allogeneic stem cell transplant.

CDR3 sequence: CASSEEGGGPSAESGYTF. In DNA, the CDR3 is TGTGCCAGCAGTGAAGAGGGGGGTGGCCCCTCGGCGGAGTCAGGCTACACCTTC. The chain has TRBV2 and TRBJ1-2, with D possibly matching TRBD1 (6 bases). The CDR3 is made up of 18 amino acids. The V end was cut by 1 base, the J end by 8 bases, with 26 bases between. The germline CDR1 and CDR2 sequences are SNHLY and FYNNEI.